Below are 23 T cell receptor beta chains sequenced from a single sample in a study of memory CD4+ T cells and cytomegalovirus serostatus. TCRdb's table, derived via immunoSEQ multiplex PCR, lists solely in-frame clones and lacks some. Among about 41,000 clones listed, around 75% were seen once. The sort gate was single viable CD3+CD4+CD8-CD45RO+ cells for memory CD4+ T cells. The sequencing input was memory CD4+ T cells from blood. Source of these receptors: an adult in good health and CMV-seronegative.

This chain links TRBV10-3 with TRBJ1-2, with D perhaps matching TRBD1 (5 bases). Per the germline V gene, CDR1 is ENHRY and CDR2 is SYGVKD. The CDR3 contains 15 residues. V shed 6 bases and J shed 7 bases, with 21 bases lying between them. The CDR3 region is CAISNGRGAESGYTF. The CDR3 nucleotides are TGTGCCATCAGCAACGGACGAGGGGCAGAGAGTGGCTACACCTTC.

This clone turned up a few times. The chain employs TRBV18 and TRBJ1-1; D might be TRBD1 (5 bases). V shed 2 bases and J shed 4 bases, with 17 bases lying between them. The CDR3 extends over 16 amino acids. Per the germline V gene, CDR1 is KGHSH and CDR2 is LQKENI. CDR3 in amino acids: CASSPSRSGAGTEAFF. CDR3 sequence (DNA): TGTGCCAGCTCACCATCACGTTCCGGGGCGGGCACTGAAGCTTTCTTT.

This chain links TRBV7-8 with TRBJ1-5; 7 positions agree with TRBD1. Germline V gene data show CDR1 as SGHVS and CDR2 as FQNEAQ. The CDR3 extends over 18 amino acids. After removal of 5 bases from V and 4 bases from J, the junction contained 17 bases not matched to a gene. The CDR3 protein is CASSTSVGGGPYNQPQHF. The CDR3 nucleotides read TGTGCCAGCAGCACCAGTGTCGGAGGGGGCCCTTATAATCAGCCCCAGCATTTT.

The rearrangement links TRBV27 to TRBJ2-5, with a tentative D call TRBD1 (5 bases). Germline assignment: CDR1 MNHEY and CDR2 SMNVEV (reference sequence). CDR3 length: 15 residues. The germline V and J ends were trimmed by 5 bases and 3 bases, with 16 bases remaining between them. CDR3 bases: TGTGCCAGCAGTGGACACGCCTTATCGGAAGAGACCCAGTACTTC. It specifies CASSGHALSEETQYF.

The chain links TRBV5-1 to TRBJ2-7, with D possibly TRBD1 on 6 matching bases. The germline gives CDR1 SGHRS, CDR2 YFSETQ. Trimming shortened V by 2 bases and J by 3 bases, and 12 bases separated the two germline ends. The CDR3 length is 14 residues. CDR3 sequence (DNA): TGCGCCAGCAGCTTAGCGGACAGCTACTACGAGCAGTACTTC. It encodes CASSLADSYYEQYF.

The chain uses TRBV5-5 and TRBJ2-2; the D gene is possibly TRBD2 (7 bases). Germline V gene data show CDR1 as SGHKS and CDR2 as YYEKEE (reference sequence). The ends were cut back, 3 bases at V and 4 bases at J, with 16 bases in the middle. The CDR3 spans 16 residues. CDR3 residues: CASSWTGGSFTGELFF. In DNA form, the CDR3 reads TGTGCCAGCAGCTGGACGGGGGGCTCGTTCACCGGGGAGCTGTTTTTT. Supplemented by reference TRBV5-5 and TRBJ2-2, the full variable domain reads DAGVTQSPTHLIKTRGQQVTLRCSPISGHKSVSWYQQVLGQGPQFIFQYYEKEERGRGNFPDRFSARQFPNYSSELNVNALLLGDSALYLCASSWTGGSFTGELFFGEGSRLTVL.

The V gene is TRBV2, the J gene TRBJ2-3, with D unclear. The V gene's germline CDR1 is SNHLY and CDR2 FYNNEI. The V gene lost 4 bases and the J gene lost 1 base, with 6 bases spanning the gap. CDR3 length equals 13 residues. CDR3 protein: CASSARGTDTQYF. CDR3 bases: TGTGCCAGCAGTGCCCGAGGCACAGATACGCAGTATTTT.

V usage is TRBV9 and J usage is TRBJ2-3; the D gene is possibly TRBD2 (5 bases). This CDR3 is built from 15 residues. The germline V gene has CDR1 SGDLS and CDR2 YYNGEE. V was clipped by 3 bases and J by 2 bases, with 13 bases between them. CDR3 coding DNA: TGTGCCAGCAGCGCAAGAGAGGGAAACACAGATACGCAGTATTTT. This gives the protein CASSAREGNTDTQYF.

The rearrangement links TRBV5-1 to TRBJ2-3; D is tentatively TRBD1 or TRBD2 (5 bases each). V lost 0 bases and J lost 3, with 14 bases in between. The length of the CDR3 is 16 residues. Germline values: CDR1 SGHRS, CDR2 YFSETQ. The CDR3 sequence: CASSLGGMAGTDTQYF. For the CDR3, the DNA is TGCGCCAGCAGCTTGGGGGGGATGGCTGGGACAGATACGCAGTATTTT.

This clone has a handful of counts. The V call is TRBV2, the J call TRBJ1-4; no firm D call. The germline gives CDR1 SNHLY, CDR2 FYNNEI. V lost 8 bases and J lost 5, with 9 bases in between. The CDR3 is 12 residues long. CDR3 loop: CASRRRNEKLFF. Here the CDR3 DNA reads TGTGCCAGCCGCAGGAGAAATGAAAAACTGTTTTTT.

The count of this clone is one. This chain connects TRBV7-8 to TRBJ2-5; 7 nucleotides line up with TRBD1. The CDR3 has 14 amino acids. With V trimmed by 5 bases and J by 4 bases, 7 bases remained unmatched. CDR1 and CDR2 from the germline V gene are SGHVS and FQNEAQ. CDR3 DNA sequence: TGTGCCAGCAGCAAATACAGGGGTGGAGAGACCCAGTACTTC. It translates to CASSKYRGGETQYF.

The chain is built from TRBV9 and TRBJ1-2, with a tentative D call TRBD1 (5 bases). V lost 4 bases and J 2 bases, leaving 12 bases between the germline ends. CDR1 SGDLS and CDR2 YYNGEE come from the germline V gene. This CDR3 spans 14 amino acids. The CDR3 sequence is CASSRDSQNYGYTF. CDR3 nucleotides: TGTGCCAGCAGCCGGGACTCTCAAAACTATGGCTACACCTTC.

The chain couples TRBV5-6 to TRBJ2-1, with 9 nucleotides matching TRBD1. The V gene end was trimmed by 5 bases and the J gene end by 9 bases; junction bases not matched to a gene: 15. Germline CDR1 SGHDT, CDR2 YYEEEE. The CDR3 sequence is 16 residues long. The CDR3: CASSFFSGTGFGEQFF. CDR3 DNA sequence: TGTGCCAGCAGTTTCTTTTCCGGGACAGGGTTTGGTGAGCAGTTCTTC.

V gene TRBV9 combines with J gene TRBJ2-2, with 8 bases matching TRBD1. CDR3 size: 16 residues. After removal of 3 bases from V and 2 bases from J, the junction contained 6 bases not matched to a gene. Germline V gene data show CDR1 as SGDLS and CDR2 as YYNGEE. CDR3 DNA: TGTGCCAGCAGCGCCCCCGGGACAGGCAACACCGGGGAGCTGTTTTTT. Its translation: CASSAPGTGNTGELFF.

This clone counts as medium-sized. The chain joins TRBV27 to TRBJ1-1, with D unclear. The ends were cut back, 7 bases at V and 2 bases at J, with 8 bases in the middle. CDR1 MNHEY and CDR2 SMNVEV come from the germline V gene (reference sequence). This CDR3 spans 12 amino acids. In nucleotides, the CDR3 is TGTGCCAGCACATCGGCTAACACTGAAGCTTTCTTT. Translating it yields CASTSANTEAFF.

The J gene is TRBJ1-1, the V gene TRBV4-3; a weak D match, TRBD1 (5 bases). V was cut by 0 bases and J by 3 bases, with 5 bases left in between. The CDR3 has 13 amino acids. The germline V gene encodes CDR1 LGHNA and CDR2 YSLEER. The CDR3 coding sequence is TGCGCCAGCAGCCAAGAGGGGGACACTGAAGCTTTCTTT. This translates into CASSQEGDTEAFF.

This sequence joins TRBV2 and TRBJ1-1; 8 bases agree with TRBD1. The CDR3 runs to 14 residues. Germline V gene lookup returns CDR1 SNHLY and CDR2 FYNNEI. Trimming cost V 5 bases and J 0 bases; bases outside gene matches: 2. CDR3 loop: CASSRTGMNTEAFF. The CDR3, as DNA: TGTGCCAGCAGTCGGACAGGGATGAACACTGAAGCTTTCTTT.

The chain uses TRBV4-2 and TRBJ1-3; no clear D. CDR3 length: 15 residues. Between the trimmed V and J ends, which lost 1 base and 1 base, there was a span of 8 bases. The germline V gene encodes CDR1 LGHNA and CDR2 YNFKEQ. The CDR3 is CASSQVRGSGNTIYF. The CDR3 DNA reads TGTGCCAGCAGCCAAGTGCGGGGATCTGGAAACACCATATATTTT.

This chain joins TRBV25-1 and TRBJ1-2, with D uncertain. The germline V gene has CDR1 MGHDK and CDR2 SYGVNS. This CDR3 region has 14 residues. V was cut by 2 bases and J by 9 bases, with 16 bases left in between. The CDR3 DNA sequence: TGTGCCAGCAGTGAAGATATCAGGAGTGCTCGCTACACCTTC. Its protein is CASSEDIRSARYTF.

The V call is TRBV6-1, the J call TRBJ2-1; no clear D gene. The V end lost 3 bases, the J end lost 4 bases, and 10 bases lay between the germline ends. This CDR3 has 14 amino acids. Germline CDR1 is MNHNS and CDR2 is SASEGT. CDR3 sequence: CASSEGVGYNEQFF. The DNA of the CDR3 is TGTGCCAGCAGTGAGGGTGTGGGGTACAATGAGCAGTTCTTC.

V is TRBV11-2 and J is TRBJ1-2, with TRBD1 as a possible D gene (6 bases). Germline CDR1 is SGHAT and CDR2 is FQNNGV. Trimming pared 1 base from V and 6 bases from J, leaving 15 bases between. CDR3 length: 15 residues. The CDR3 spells CASSLAGTGWNGYTF. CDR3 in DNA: TGTGCCAGCAGCTTAGCTGGTACAGGGTGGAATGGCTACACCTTC.

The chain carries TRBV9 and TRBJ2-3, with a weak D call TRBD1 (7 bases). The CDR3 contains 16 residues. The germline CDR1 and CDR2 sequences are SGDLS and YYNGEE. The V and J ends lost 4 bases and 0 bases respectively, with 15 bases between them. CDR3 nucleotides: TGTGCCAGCAGCCTCCAGGGGGGTGGCAGCACAGATACGCAGTATTTT. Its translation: CASSLQGGGSTDTQYF.

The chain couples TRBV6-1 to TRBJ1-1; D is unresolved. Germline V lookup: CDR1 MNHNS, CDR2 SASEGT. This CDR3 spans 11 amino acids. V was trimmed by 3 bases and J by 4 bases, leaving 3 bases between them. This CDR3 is CASSEFTEAFF. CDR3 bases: TGTGCCAGCAGTGAGTTCACTGAAGCTTTCTTT.